The clone carrying this T cell receptor beta chain appeared many times. This entry is derived from a study of T cells in Graves' hyperthyroidism and ophthalmopathy. The diagnostic basis comprised clinical symptoms, serum thyroxine and TRAb, thyroid ultrasound and orbital computed tomography. The CDR3 has 15 residues. The ends were cut back, 3 bases at V and 1 base at J, with 12 bases in the middle. Germline CDR1 is LNHDA and CDR2 is SQIVND (reference sequence). TCR beta CDR3 sequences were amplified from RNA transcripts. HTBI primers were used for first-round RT-PCR of the TCR CDR3. A single record per CDR3 protein comes from TCRdb applying MiXCR to the multiplex PCR reads. Counted here are roughly 350,000 distinct CDR3 sequences, roughly 14% occurring once; the ten biggest clones make up around a fifth.

This TCR was sampled from a woman in her twenties or thirties with Graves' ophthalmopathy. The sequencing sample was made of blood. The chain is built from TRBV19 and TRBJ2-5; D possibly corresponds to TRBD2 (5 bases). CDR3 coding DNA: TGTGCCAGTAGTATCGGTCAGCGGTTCCAAGAGACCCAGTACTTC. Its translation: CASSIGQRFQETQYF.